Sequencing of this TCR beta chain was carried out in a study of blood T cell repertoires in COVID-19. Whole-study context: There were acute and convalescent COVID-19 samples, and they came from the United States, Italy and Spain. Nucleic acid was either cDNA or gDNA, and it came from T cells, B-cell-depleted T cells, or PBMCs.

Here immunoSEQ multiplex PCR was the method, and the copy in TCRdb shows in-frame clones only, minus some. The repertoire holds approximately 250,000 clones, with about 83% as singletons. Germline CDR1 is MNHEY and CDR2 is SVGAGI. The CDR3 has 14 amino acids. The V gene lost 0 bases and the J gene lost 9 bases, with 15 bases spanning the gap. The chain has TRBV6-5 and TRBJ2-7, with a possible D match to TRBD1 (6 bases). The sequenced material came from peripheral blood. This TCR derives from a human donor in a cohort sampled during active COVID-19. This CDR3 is CASSYSTGRGGQYF. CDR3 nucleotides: TGTGCCAGCAGTTACTCGACAGGTCGAGGTGGGCAGTACTTC.